The 32 T cell receptor beta chains given below trace back to one sample, sequenced in a study of blood T cell repertoires in COVID-19 (dated by TCRdb to 2020 to 2021). Libraries were built with the immunoSEQ multiplex PCR assay. Imported from immuneACCESS, the table was reduced by TCRdb to in-frame sequences with V and J called. These copies leave out some clones; in studies compared against another copy, an unresolved V gene accounts for under half, and the cause of the remainder is not known. The sample includes 150,000 to 200,000 clones, with around 86% observed a single time. The ten largest clones represent 2.7% of the sample. The specimen was peripheral blood. These receptors were taken from a man aged 35 to 55 with active or convalescent COVID-19.

This clone came up once. The V gene is TRBV3-1 (or the pseudogene TRBV3-2), the J gene TRBJ1-6; unclear D gene. This CDR3 comprises 15 residues. V shed 4 bases and J shed 7 bases, with 14 bases lying between them. Germline assignment: CDR1 LGHDT and CDR2 YNNKEL (reference sequence). The CDR3 is CASSPSRRANSPLHF. DNA of the CDR3: TGTGCCAGCAGCCCCTCGCGGAGAGCGAATTCACCCCTCCACTTT.

The gene calls are TRBV19 and TRBJ1-2; possible D gene TRBD1, 5 bases. Trimming pared 7 bases from V and 7 bases from J, leaving 16 bases between. This CDR3 spans 13 amino acids. CDR1 is LNHDA and CDR2 is SQIVND in the germline V gene (reference sequence). Written as DNA, the CDR3 is TGTGCCAGTACCGGTCAGGGTGTCGGTGGCTACACCTTC. Protein: CASTGQGVGGYTF.

The rearrangement joins TRBV3-1 (or the pseudogene TRBV3-2) to TRBJ2-5, with 7 bases fitting TRBD2. J gave up 1 base and V 3 bases, and 8 bases lay outside the gene matches. This CDR3 has 16 residues. From germline, CDR1 is LGHDT and CDR2 YNNKEL (reference sequence). In nucleotides, the CDR3 is TGTGCCAGCAGCCACGTGGGCGGGGGATTCCAAGAGACCCAGTACTTC. It encodes CASSHVGGGFQETQYF.

V and J are TRBV24-1 and TRBJ2-3; 8 bases are a match to TRBD2. This CDR3 comprises 16 residues. J lost 1 base, V lost 7 bases, and 9 bases had no gene match. The germline gives CDR1 KGHDR, CDR2 SFDVKD. CDR3 sequence (DNA): TGTGCCACCAGCCAGCCCCGGGAGGGGGGCACAGATACGCAGTATTTT. It is translated as CATSQPREGGTDTQYF.

This clone was counted between two and nine times. The chain uses TRBV9 and TRBJ1-1, with D perhaps matching TRBD1 (6 bases). The CDR3 consists of 14 residues. Germline loops: CDR1 SGDLS, CDR2 YYNGEE. V was shortened by 4 bases and J by 8 bases, with 18 bases between the two germline ends. Here the CDR3 reads CASSPPLRGGEAFF. DNA of the CDR3: TGTGCCAGCAGCCCGCCTTTAAGAGGGGGAGAAGCTTTCTTT.

V usage is TRBV4-2 and J usage is TRBJ2-3, with D unclear. V dropped 5 bases and J dropped 3 bases, with 6 bases sitting between them. Germline V gene sequence: CDR1 LGHNA, CDR2 YNFKEQ. The CDR3 spans 12 residues. The DNA of the CDR3 is TGTGCCAGCAGCGGCCTGACAGATACGCAGTATTTT. It encodes CASSGLTDTQYF.

The chain is built from TRBV27 and TRBJ2-2; D gene ambiguous. CDR1 and CDR2 (germline): MNHEY, SMNVEV (reference sequence). This CDR3 contains 14 residues. V gave up 7 bases and J gave up 0 bases, with 9 bases separating them. The CDR3 is CASKTASNTGELFF. The CDR3 region has the DNA TGTGCCAGCAAAACAGCTTCGAACACCGGGGAGCTGTTTTTT.

The chain recombines TRBV12-3 or TRBV12-4 with TRBJ2-3, with 7 bases fitting TRBD1. With 4 bases clipped from V and 8 bases from J, the junction kept 6 bases outside the gene matches. This CDR3 is built from 13 residues. CDR3 sequence (DNA): TGTGCCAGCAGTTCCACAGGGGATCGTACGCAGTATTTT. Translated: CASSSTGDRTQYF.

In its sample, this clone was seen once. V is TRBV7-2 and J is TRBJ2-3, with TRBD2 matching over 7 bases. The CDR3 covers 14 residues. V was clipped by 3 bases and J by 7 bases; unmatched bases: 7. Per the germline V gene, CDR1 is SGHTA and CDR2 is FQGNSA. The CDR3: CASSLGTTLNTQYF. DNA of the CDR3: TGTGCCAGCAGCTTGGGGACTACCCTCAATACGCAGTATTTT. Looking up the rest from reference TRBV7-2 and TRBJ2-3 gives the full variable domain: GAGVSQSPSNKVTEKGKDVELRCDPISGHTALYWYRQSLGQGLEFLIYFQGNSAPDKSGLPSDRFSAERTGGSVSTLTIQRTQQEDSAVYLCASSLGTTLNTQYFGPGTRLTVL.

The rearrangement joins TRBV11-3 to TRBJ2-2; 9 bases are a match to TRBD1. The length of the CDR3 is 15 residues. J gave up 0 bases and V 7 bases, and 3 bases lay outside the gene matches. The germline gives CDR1 SGHNT, CDR2 YENEEA. The CDR3 loop is CASKQGASNTGELFF. The CDR3, as DNA: TGTGCCAGCAAACAGGGGGCTTCGAACACCGGGGAGCTGTTTTTT.

The CDR3 DNA is TGTGCCTGGGGGACTAGCGGCTACGAGCAGTACTTC. Protein product: CAWGTSGYEQYF. This sequence joins TRBV7-9 and TRBJ2-7; 11 nucleotides agree with TRBD2. Trimming cost V 11 bases and J 3 bases; bases outside gene matches: 3. The CDR3 totals 12 residues. Germline assignment: CDR1 SEHNR and CDR2 FQNEAQ (reference sequence).

This chain links TRBV28 with TRBJ1-5; D might be TRBD1 (6 bases). Per germline, CDR1 MDHEN and CDR2 SYDVKM. This CDR3 has 15 amino acids. Trimming left V 3 bases short and J 6 bases short, with 15 bases between. The CDR3 sequence: CASSFRDTQRQPQHF. The CDR3, as DNA: TGTGCCAGCAGTTTCAGGGACACTCAACGTCAGCCCCAGCATTTT.

The chain is built from TRBV7-9 and TRBJ1-1, with TRBD1 identical over 7 bases. V was clipped by 4 bases and J by 5 bases; unmatched bases: 7. CDR1 SEHNR and CDR2 FQNEAQ come from the germline V gene (reference sequence). The CDR3 runs 14 residues. Written as DNA, the CDR3 is TGTGCCAGCAGCTCACAGGGGAGGAGGACTGAAGCTTTCTTT. This encodes CASSSQGRRTEAFF.

V usage is TRBV6-5 and J usage is TRBJ1-1; a weak D match, TRBD1 (6 bases). V was clipped by 4 bases and J by 0 bases, with 9 bases between them. This CDR3 has 14 amino acids. From germline, CDR1 is MNHEY and CDR2 SVGAGI. For the CDR3, the DNA is TGTGCCAGCAGTTGGGACACCATGAACACTGAAGCTTTCTTT. Protein: CASSWDTMNTEAFF.

The V call is TRBV12-3 or TRBV12-4, the J call TRBJ2-4; D is unclear. V was clipped by 3 bases and J by 6 bases, with 3 bases between them. The length of the CDR3 is 11 residues. This CDR3 is CASSLRNIQYF. CDR3 coding DNA: TGTGCCAGCAGTTTGAGAAACATTCAGTACTTC.

In regard to this clone: The junction differs from germline at one of its ends, possibly a read error. CDR3 nucleotides: TGCGCCGGCAGCCACAGACTAGCGGGACTTTCCTACAATGAGCAGTTCTTC. Residues: CAGSHRLAGLSYNEQFF. The V call is TRBV4-1, the J call TRBJ2-1; 11 bases are shared with TRBD2. Germline V gives CDR1 MGHRA, CDR2 YSYEKL. The CDR3 runs 17 residues.

The chain carries TRBV30 and TRBJ2-7; 11 bases are shared with TRBD1. Germline V gives CDR1 GTSNPN, CDR2 SVGIG (reference sequence). This CDR3 is built from 14 residues. With V trimmed by 0 bases and J by 11 bases, 9 bases remained unmatched. CDR3 nucleotide sequence: TGTGCCTGGAGTGTAGGTCCCGGACAGGGGGCGAAGTACTTC. Protein sequence: CAWSVGPGQGAKYF. Combining the CDR3 with reference TRBV30 and TRBJ2-7 gives the whole variable domain SQTIHQWPATLVQPVGSPLSLECTVEGTSNPNLYWYRQAAGRGLQLLFYSVGIGQISSEVPQNLSASRPQDRQFILSSKKLLLSDSGFYLCAWSVGPGQGAKYFGPGTRLTVT.

The chain links TRBV6-2 or TRBV6-3 to TRBJ2-5; tentative D call: TRBD1 (7 bases). The CDR3 is made up of 15 amino acids. The germline CDR1 and CDR2 sequences are MNHEY and SVGEGT. Trimming shortened V by 4 bases and J by 2 bases, and 14 bases separated the two germline ends. The DNA of the CDR3 is TGTGCCAGCAGTTCTCTCAGGGGGGCTCAAGAGACCCAGTACTTC. Amino acids: CASSSLRGAQETQYF.

The V gene is TRBV28, the J gene TRBJ1-1; possible D gene TRBD1, 6 bases. The CDR3 covers 14 residues. V lost 6 bases to trimming and J lost 5 bases, with 16 bases between them. Germline loops: CDR1 MDHEN, CDR2 SYDVKM. CDR3 sequence: CASRTTGKETEAFF. The CDR3 DNA follows: TGTGCCAGCAGAACCACAGGGAAGGAGACTGAAGCTTTCTTT.

A few counts support this clone. V gene TRBV11-2 combines with J gene TRBJ1-5; D ambiguous. Germline values: CDR1 SGHAT, CDR2 FQNNGV. The CDR3 runs to 15 residues. V was trimmed by 4 bases and J by 0 bases, leaving 10 bases between them. CDR3 bases: TGTGCCAGCAGCTCAGACGGTCATAGCAATCAGCCCCAGCATTTT. Its translation is CASSSDGHSNQPQHF.

The V gene is TRBV5-1, the J gene TRBJ2-7, with D perhaps matching TRBD1 (6 bases). Germline V CDR1 and CDR2: SGHRS, YFSETQ. The length of the CDR3 is 15 residues. V was trimmed by 2 bases and J by 2 bases, leaving 14 bases between them. The CDR3 loop is CASSFTGTTTYEQYF. The CDR3 DNA is TGCGCCAGCAGCTTTACCGGGACAACCACCTACGAGCAGTACTTC.

The genes are TRBV7-2 and TRBJ1-2; tentatively, D is TRBD1 (6 bases). V dropped 5 bases and J dropped 1 base, with 8 bases sitting between them. The CDR3 covers 13 residues. Germline V gene data show CDR1 as SGHTA and CDR2 as FQGNSA. CDR3 coding DNA: TGTGCCAGCAGCCCGGACAGTAACTATGGCTACACCTTC. It specifies CASSPDSNYGYTF.

The chain employs TRBV19 and TRBJ2-3, with 10 bases aligning to TRBD1. With V trimmed by 8 bases and J by 7 bases, 9 bases remained unmatched. This CDR3 is built from 14 residues. CDR1 and CDR2 from the germline V gene are LNHDA and SQIVND (reference sequence). The CDR3 region has the DNA TGTGCCAGTTCGACAGGGGGCCAAATTAATACGCAGTATTTT. Amino acid sequence: CASSTGGQINTQYF.

The sample holds a few counts of this clone. The chain carries TRBV10-3 and TRBJ1-5; D call uncertain. The CDR3 is made up of 14 amino acids. Germline V gene lookup returns CDR1 ENHRY and CDR2 SYGVKD. Trimming took off 3 bases at V and 5 bases at J, with 11 bases between the two ends. The DNA of the CDR3 is TGTGCCATCAGTGAAGGAGGCGGGGATCAGCCCCAGCATTTT. Translation gives CAISEGGGDQPQHF.

This clone showed up just once. The chain uses TRBV15 and TRBJ2-1, with 12 bases fitting TRBD2. This CDR3 spans 17 amino acids. With 1 base clipped from V and 4 bases from J, the junction kept 5 bases outside the gene matches. In germline, CDR1 is LNHNV, CDR2 YYDKDF (reference sequence). The CDR3 region is CATSRGFLAGGYNEQFF. The CDR3 region has the DNA TGTGCCACCAGCAGAGGTTTCCTAGCGGGGGGGTACAATGAGCAGTTCTTC. Variable domain in full (rest from reference TRBV15 and TRBJ2-1): DAMVIQNPRYQVTQFGKPVTLSCSQTLNHNVMYWYQQKSSQAPKLLFHYYDKDFNNEADTPDNFQSRRPNTSFCFLDIRSPGLGDTAMYLCATSRGFLAGGYNEQFFGPGTRLTVL.

This clone was found once. The chain carries TRBV6-4 and TRBJ2-5; 8 bases agree with TRBD2. This CDR3 is 15 amino acids long. The germline V gene encodes CDR1 MRHNA and CDR2 SNTAGT. V was clipped by 4 bases and J by 5 bases; unmatched bases: 9. The CDR3 nucleotides read TGTGCCAGCAGTGCGAACGGGGGGGCCTCTGAGACCCAGTACTTC. Protein sequence: CASSANGGASETQYF.

The chain carries TRBV29-1 and TRBJ1-1, with D unresolved. This CDR3 comprises 14 residues. V gave up 5 bases and J gave up 0 bases, with 13 bases separating them. Germline lookup yields CDR1 SQVTM and CDR2 ANQGSEA. CDR3 DNA sequence: TGCAGCGTTTCCCCCCTTTACATGAACACTGAAGCTTTCTTT. Amino acids: CSVSPLYMNTEAFF.

The chain's CDR3 is CASSQTEETQYF. The CDR3 DNA reads as TGTGCCAGCAGCCAAACAGAAGAGACCCAGTACTTC. The chain couples TRBV3-1 (or the pseudogene TRBV3-2) to TRBJ2-5; D gene ambiguous. The CDR3 is 12 amino acids. V lost 2 bases to trimming and J lost 3 bases, with 4 bases between them. The germline V gene has CDR1 LGHDT and CDR2 YNNKEL (reference sequence).

The chain joins TRBV15 to TRBJ1-6; 7 bases map to TRBD1. The germline CDR1 and CDR2 sequences are LNHNV and YYDKDF (reference sequence). V lost 5 bases to trimming and J lost 7 bases; unmatched junction nucleotides: 5. CDR3 size: 14 residues. This chain's CDR3 is CATSRRTGNSPLHF. CDR3 in DNA: TGTGCCACCAGCCGAAGGACAGGCAATTCACCCCTCCACTTT.

This chain links TRBV10-3 with TRBJ2-1; TRBD1 agrees at 7 bases. There are 14 residues in the CDR3. Trimming removed 8 bases from V and 4 bases from J; junction bases left unmatched: 8. Germline V gene sequence: CDR1 ENHRY, CDR2 SYGVKD. In DNA form, the CDR3 reads TGTGCCATCCGATCCGGACAGGCTTACAATGAGCAGTTCTTC. Translation: CAIRSGQAYNEQFF.

The chain links TRBV7-2 to TRBJ1-2; D is unresolved. The CDR3 contains 18 residues. The germline CDR1 and CDR2 sequences are SGHTA and FQGNSA. V was trimmed by 5 bases and J by 2 bases, leaving 24 bases between them. CDR3 sequence reads: CASSPPEIRWSGNYGYTF. For the CDR3, the DNA is TGTGCCAGCAGCCCTCCTGAGATCCGTTGGTCGGGGAACTATGGCTACACCTTC.

J is TRBJ1-1 and V is TRBV10-3; a weak D match, TRBD1 (5 bases). The CDR3 consists of 13 residues. Deletions cut 5 bases from V and 4 bases from J, with 11 bases between. The germline CDR1 and CDR2 sequences are ENHRY and SYGVKD. CDR3 in DNA: TGTGCCATCAGTTCCAGGGATGGCACTGAAGCTTTCTTT. It translates to CAISSRDGTEAFF.